The sequence of this T cell receptor (beta chain) was determined in a study of T cells in tumors after PD-1 blockade. Background on the study: Prior checkpoint blockade, systemic immunosuppressant use, or anti-cancer therapy within 4 weeks excluded patients. Findings and limits, study-wide: Some novel exhausted tumor clones appeared in pre-treatment blood, suggesting peripheral recruitment.

The CDR3 loop spans 15 amino acids. The germline gives CDR1 LNHDA, CDR2 SQIVND (reference sequence). Trimming cost V 6 bases and J 0 bases, with 14 bases left between them. Sequenced by immunoSEQ multiplex PCR; TCRdb stores in-frame clones only, minus some. This sample has 30,000 to 35,000 clones; around 72% occur once, and the top ten carry 40%. With respect to this clone: The antigen is not known.

Sequencing used PBMCs, obtained after anti-PD-1 treatment. The receptor's source is a human donor with basal cell carcinoma. This rearrangement joins TRBV19 to TRBJ1-2; the D gene is possibly TRBD1 (6 bases). The CDR3: CASSLGTPSNYGYTF. CDR3 DNA: TGTGCCAGTAGCTTGGGGACACCGTCTAACTATGGCTACACCTTC.